The rows below give T cell receptor beta chains drawn from one sample of a study of blood T cell repertoires in COVID-19. Produced via immunoSEQ multiplex PCR; TCRdb's table is partial and in-frame only. The sample carries about 180,000 clones, 83% recorded once. The sequenced sample was peripheral blood. The source is a woman in her 70s with COVID-19, enrolled during active disease. The CDR3 runs from the conserved cysteine through the conserved F or W. A D gene is named only where the DNA matches it firmly. Clone size appears in some rows only: once, few, many, or a class for an expanded clone.

J gene: TRBJ2-7; D gene: TRBD2; clone size: NA; V gene: TRBV6-5; CDR3 DNA: TGTGCCAGCTCTTCTAGCGGGAAGGGCTACGAGCAGTACTTC; CDR3 protein: CASSSSGKGYEQYF
J gene: TRBJ2-1; D gene: NA; clone size: once; V gene: TRBV2; CDR3 DNA: TGTGCCAGCAGGATGCAGATGACTCCTTGGTCCTACAATGAGCAGTTCTTC; CDR3 protein: CASRMQMTPWSYNEQFF
J gene: TRBJ2-3; D gene: NA; clone size: NA; V gene: TRBV19; CDR3 DNA: TGTGCCAGTAGCCGACAGGTGACCACAGATACGCAGTATTTT; CDR3 protein: CASSRQVTTDTQYF
J gene: TRBJ2-3; D gene: NA; clone size: NA; V gene: TRBV9; CDR3 DNA: TGTGCCAGCAGCGTAGTCGGGACAACATACAATACGCAGTATTTT; CDR3 protein: CASSVVGTTYNTQYF
J gene: TRBJ1-1; D gene: NA; clone size: NA; V gene: TRBV2; CDR3 DNA: TGTGCCAGCAGTGAGGGCAGGGTGAACACTGAAGCTTTCTTT; CDR3 protein: CASSEGRVNTEAFF
J gene: TRBJ2-3; D gene: NA; clone size: NA; V gene: TRBV12-5; CDR3 DNA: TGTGCTAGTGGTTTGGCAGGGGGGAATACGCAGTATTTT; CDR3 protein: CASGLAGGNTQYF
J gene: TRBJ2-5; D gene: NA; clone size: NA; V gene: TRBV5-1; CDR3 DNA: TGCGCCAGTGCGAAGGGGCCGAAGGAGACCCAGTACTTC; CDR3 protein: CASAKGPKETQYF
J gene: TRBJ2-3; D gene: NA; clone size: NA; V gene: TRBV19; CDR3 DNA: TGTGCCAGTAGGGACAGAAGCACAGATACGCAGTATTTT; CDR3 protein: CASRDRSTDTQYF
J gene: TRBJ1-2; D gene: NA; clone size: NA; V gene: TRBV19; CDR3 DNA: TGTGCCAGCAGCGAATTCCGTGGCTACACCTTC; CDR3 protein: CASSEFRGYTF
J gene: TRBJ1-4; D gene: NA; clone size: NA; V gene: TRBV3-1/TRBV3-2; CDR3 DNA: TGTGCCAGCAGCCAAAGATCGGGGGGGGCACTAACTAATGAAAAACTGTTTTTT; CDR3 protein: CASSQRSGGALTNEKLFF
J gene: TRBJ2-3; D gene: TRBD1; clone size: once; V gene: TRBV28; CDR3 DNA: TGTGCCAGCATAAGGACAGGGCGCACAGATACGCAGTATTTT; CDR3 protein: CASIRTGRTDTQYF
J gene: TRBJ2-3; D gene: NA; clone size: NA; V gene: TRBV6-4; CDR3 DNA: TGTGCCAGCAGTGACGAGACAGGCGCTACTATTAGCACAGATACGCAGTATTTT; CDR3 protein: CASSDETGATISTDTQYF
J gene: TRBJ2-3; D gene: NA; clone size: many; V gene: TRBV2; CDR3 DNA: TGTGCCAGCAGTGTTAGCGCCCCCACAGATACGCAGTATTTT; CDR3 protein: CASSVSAPTDTQYF
J gene: TRBJ1-6; D gene: TRBD1; clone size: NA; V gene: TRBV5-1; CDR3 DNA: TGCGCCAGCAGCTTCTTAACAGGGGTTTGGTCACCCCTCCACTTT; CDR3 protein: CASSFLTGVWSPLHF
J gene: TRBJ1-1; D gene: TRBD1; clone size: NA; V gene: TRBV3-1/TRBV3-2; CDR3 DNA: TGTGCCAGCACCCCGGGCAGGGGGCTACTCATGAACACTGAAGCTTTCTTT; CDR3 protein: CASTPGRGLLMNTEAFF
J gene: TRBJ2-7; D gene: NA; clone size: NA; V gene: TRBV18; CDR3 DNA: TGTGCCAGCTCTAGTTGGCCGGGACACCAAAACTCCTACGAGCAGTACTTC; CDR3 protein: CASSSWPGHQNSYEQYF
J gene: TRBJ1-2; D gene: TRBD1; clone size: NA; V gene: TRBV29-1; CDR3 DNA: TGCAGCGTTGCCCCGGACAGGGCCGACTTC; CDR3 protein: CSVAPDRADF
J gene: TRBJ2-6; D gene: NA; clone size: NA; V gene: TRBV24-1; CDR3 DNA: TGTGCCACCAGTGACTCCCGGTTCTCTGGGGCCAACGTCCTGACTTTC; CDR3 protein: CATSDSRFSGANVLTF
J gene: TRBJ1-1; D gene: TRBD1; clone size: NA; V gene: TRBV18; CDR3 DNA: TGTGCCAGCTTGACGGGACAGGGATTCACTGAAGCTTTCTTT; CDR3 protein: CASLTGQGFTEAFF
J gene: TRBJ1-4; D gene: TRBD1; clone size: NA; V gene: TRBV3-1/TRBV3-2; CDR3 DNA: TGTGCCAGCAGCCAAGAAGCCAGGGGGCGGACTAATGAAAAACTGTTTTTT; CDR3 protein: CASSQEARGRTNEKLFF
J gene: TRBJ1-3; D gene: NA; clone size: NA; V gene: TRBV2; CDR3 DNA: TGTGCCAGCAAGAGCACAGAAGCTGGAAACACCATATATTTT; CDR3 protein: CASKSTEAGNTIYF
J gene: TRBJ2-1; D gene: TRBD2; clone size: NA; V gene: TRBV5-1; CDR3 DNA: TGCGCCAGCAGCAAGACTAGCGGGACCGACAATGAGCAGTTCTTC; CDR3 protein: CASSKTSGTDNEQFF
J gene: TRBJ1-2; D gene: NA; clone size: NA; V gene: TRBV25-1; CDR3 DNA: TGTGCCAGCAGTGAGGTGGAGGGCTATGGCTACACCTTC; CDR3 protein: CASSEVEGYGYTF
J gene: TRBJ2-1; D gene: NA; clone size: NA; V gene: TRBV29-1; CDR3 DNA: TGCAGCGGGCGGGGTAATGAGCAGTTCTTC; CDR3 protein: CSGRGNEQFF
J gene: TRBJ1-1; D gene: NA; clone size: NA; V gene: TRBV20-1; CDR3 DNA: TGCAGGGGAGCTATGAACACTGAAGCTTTCTTT; CDR3 protein: CRGAMNTEAFF
J gene: TRBJ2-7; D gene: NA; clone size: NA; V gene: TRBV7-2; CDR3 DNA: TGTGCCAGCAGCTTAGGATGGCAGAAATCCTACGAGCAGTACTTC; CDR3 protein: CASSLGWQKSYEQYF
J gene: TRBJ2-1; D gene: TRBD1; clone size: NA; V gene: TRBV7-9; CDR3 DNA: TGTGCCAGCAGCTCGTCCGGGACAGGGGGAGGCAATGAGCAGTTCTTC; CDR3 protein: CASSSSGTGGGNEQFF
J gene: TRBJ2-7; D gene: TRBD1; clone size: NA; V gene: TRBV7-2; CDR3 DNA: TGTGCCAGCAGCTCTCGGACAGGGAGGCCCCACGAGCAGTACTTC; CDR3 protein: CASSSRTGRPHEQYF
J gene: TRBJ1-4; D gene: NA; clone size: few; V gene: TRBV6-2/TRBV6-3; CDR3 DNA: TGTGCCAGCAGCCAAACAGGGCTTGAGGAAAAACTGTTTTTT; CDR3 protein: CASSQTGLEEKLFF
J gene: TRBJ1-4; D gene: NA; clone size: NA; V gene: TRBV7-9; CDR3 DNA: TGTGCCAGCAGCTTATATGGGGGGGATGAAAAACTGTTTTTT; CDR3 protein: CASSLYGGDEKLFF
J gene: TRBJ1-1; D gene: NA; clone size: once; V gene: TRBV7-9; CDR3 DNA: TGTGCCAGCAGCTTAAGTAACAGGGCAGGGACTGAAGCTTTCTTT; CDR3 protein: CASSLSNRAGTEAFF
J gene: TRBJ2-3; D gene: TRBD2; clone size: NA; V gene: TRBV9; CDR3 DNA: TGTGCCAGCAGCGTAAGGGACTATATCACAGATACGCAGTATTTT; CDR3 protein: CASSVRDYITDTQYF
J gene: TRBJ2-1; D gene: TRBD2; clone size: NA; V gene: TRBV24-1; CDR3 DNA: TGTGCCACCAGTGACTCGACTAGCGAGATATACAATGAGCAGTTCTTC; CDR3 protein: CATSDSTSEIYNEQFF
J gene: TRBJ1-6; D gene: TRBD1; clone size: once; V gene: TRBV7-8; CDR3 DNA: TGTGCCAGCAGCTTCCACAGGGGGCGCGGGGGCCTGGGTAATTCACCCCTCCACTTT; CDR3 protein: CASSFHRGRGGLGNSPLHF
J gene: TRBJ2-5; D gene: NA; clone size: NA; V gene: TRBV5-1; CDR3 DNA: TGCGCCAGCAGCTTGGTTCCGGGGATCCAAGAGACCCAGTACTTC; CDR3 protein: CASSLVPGIQETQYF
J gene: TRBJ2-3; D gene: TRBD2; clone size: NA; V gene: TRBV4-3; CDR3 DNA: TGCGCCAGCAGCCAAGAACTAGCGGGACTTCAGGGGGATACGCAGTATTTT; CDR3 protein: CASSQELAGLQGDTQYF
J gene: TRBJ2-7; D gene: TRBD2; clone size: NA; V gene: TRBV27; CDR3 DNA: TGTGCCAGCAGTTTTCACGGGCTAGCGGGAGGTGAGCAGTACTTC; CDR3 protein: CASSFHGLAGGEQYF
J gene: TRBJ1-6; D gene: TRBD1; clone size: NA; V gene: TRBV3-1/TRBV3-2; CDR3 DNA: TGTGCCAGCCTCGGACAGGGGGGTTCACCCCTCCACTTT; CDR3 protein: CASLGQGGSPLHF
J gene: TRBJ2-3; D gene: NA; clone size: NA; V gene: TRBV7-2; CDR3 DNA: TGTGCCAGCAGCTTAGGACAGGTCACAGATACGCAGTATTTT; CDR3 protein: CASSLGQVTDTQYF
J gene: TRBJ1-1; D gene: NA; clone size: NA; V gene: TRBV28; CDR3 DNA: TGTGCCAGCAGTCCCCCCGACAGGCCCACTGAAGCTTTCTTT; CDR3 protein: CASSPPDRPTEAFF
J gene: TRBJ1-4; D gene: NA; clone size: few; V gene: TRBV7-9; CDR3 DNA: TGTGCCAGCAGTTCACAGAATGAAAAACTGTTTTTT; CDR3 protein: CASSSQNEKLFF
J gene: TRBJ2-2; D gene: TRBD2; clone size: NA; V gene: TRBV19; CDR3 DNA: TGTGCCAGCAGGCGGGAGACCGGGGAGCTGTTTTTT; CDR3 protein: CASRRETGELFF
J gene: TRBJ1-3; D gene: NA; clone size: NA; V gene: TRBV28; CDR3 DNA: TGTGCCAGCAGTTTCACACAGGGCTACTCTGGAAACACCATATATTTT; CDR3 protein: CASSFTQGYSGNTIYF
J gene: TRBJ2-1; D gene: NA; clone size: NA; V gene: TRBV6-2/TRBV6-3; CDR3 DNA: TGTGCCAGCAGCCTAGGGCCGGGAATCGGGCAGTTCTTC; CDR3 protein: CASSLGPGIGQFF
J gene: TRBJ2-1; D gene: NA; clone size: NA; V gene: TRBV2; CDR3 DNA: TGTGCCAGCAGTGAAACTGGCAATGAGCAGTTCTTC; CDR3 protein: CASSETGNEQFF
J gene: TRBJ2-5; D gene: TRBD2; clone size: once; V gene: TRBV6-2/TRBV6-3; CDR3 DNA: TGTGCCAGCAGCCGTACTAGCGGGAGGGTTCAAGAGACCCAGTACTTC; CDR3 protein: CASSRTSGRVQETQYF
J gene: TRBJ2-3; D gene: NA; clone size: NA; V gene: TRBV18; CDR3 DNA: TGTGCCAGCTCACCCTCCACAGATACGCAGTATTTT; CDR3 protein: CASSPSTDTQYF
J gene: TRBJ2-4; D gene: TRBD1; clone size: NA; V gene: TRBV6-2/TRBV6-3; CDR3 DNA: TGTGCCAGCAGTTACTCGTCTGTGCGGACAGGAGCCAAAAACATTCAGTACTTC; CDR3 protein: CASSYSSVRTGAKNIQYF
J gene: TRBJ2-1; D gene: TRBD2; clone size: NA; V gene: TRBV5-6; CDR3 DNA: TGTGCCAGCAGCGGGACTAGCCGATACTACAATGAGCAGTTCTTC; CDR3 protein: CASSGTSRYYNEQFF
J gene: TRBJ2-1; D gene: TRBD2; clone size: NA; V gene: TRBV18; CDR3 DNA: TGTGCCAGCTCACCACCGGGGGGACTAGCGCATAATGAGCAGTTCTTC; CDR3 protein: CASSPPGGLAHNEQFF
J gene: TRBJ2-6; D gene: TRBD2; clone size: NA; V gene: TRBV9; CDR3 DNA: TGTGCCAGCAGCCCCAGAACTTCGGGAGGGTATGGAGGGGCCAACGTCCTGACTTTC; CDR3 protein: CASSPRTSGGYGGANVLTF
J gene: TRBJ1-3; D gene: TRBD1; clone size: NA; V gene: TRBV2; CDR3 DNA: TGTGCCAGCAGCCGGGACAGGGGTAGAAACACCATATATTTT; CDR3 protein: CASSRDRGRNTIYF
J gene: TRBJ1-5; D gene: NA; clone size: once; V gene: TRBV5-1; CDR3 DNA: TGCGCCAGCAGCTTGGGCCCGACAGCCAATCAGCCCCAGCATTTT; CDR3 protein: CASSLGPTANQPQHF
J gene: TRBJ2-7; D gene: TRBD1; clone size: NA; V gene: TRBV24-1; CDR3 DNA: TGTGCCACCAGTGATATCGCGCCCGGGACAGGGTTTCATTGGAAGAATTCCTACGAGCAGTACTTC; CDR3 protein: CATSDIAPGTGFHWKNSYEQYF